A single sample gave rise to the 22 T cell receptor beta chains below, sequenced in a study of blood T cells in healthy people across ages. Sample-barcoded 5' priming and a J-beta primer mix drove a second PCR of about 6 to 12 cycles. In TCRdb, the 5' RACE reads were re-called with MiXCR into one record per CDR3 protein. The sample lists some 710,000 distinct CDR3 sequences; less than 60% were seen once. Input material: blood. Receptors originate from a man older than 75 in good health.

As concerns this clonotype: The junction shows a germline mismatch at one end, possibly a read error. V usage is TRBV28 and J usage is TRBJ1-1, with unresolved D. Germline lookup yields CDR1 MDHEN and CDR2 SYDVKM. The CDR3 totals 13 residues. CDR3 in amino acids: CASSLDSIAEAFF. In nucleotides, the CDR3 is TGTGCCAGCAGTTTAGATTCAATCGCTGAGGCTTTCTTT.

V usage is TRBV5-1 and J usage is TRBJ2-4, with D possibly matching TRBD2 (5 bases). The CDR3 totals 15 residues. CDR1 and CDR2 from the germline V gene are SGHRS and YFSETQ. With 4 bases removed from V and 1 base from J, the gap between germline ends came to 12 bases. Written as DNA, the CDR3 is TGCGCCAGCAGCGATCCGGAGCGGGCCAAAAACATTCAGTACTTC. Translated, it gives CASSDPERAKNIQYF.

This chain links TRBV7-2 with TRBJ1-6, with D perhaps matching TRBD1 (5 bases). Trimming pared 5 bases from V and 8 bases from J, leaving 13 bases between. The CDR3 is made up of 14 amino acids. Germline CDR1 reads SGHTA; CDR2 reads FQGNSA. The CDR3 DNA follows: TGTGCCAGCAGCCAAGGGTGGGGCGATTCACCCCTCCACTTT. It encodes CASSQGWGDSPLHF.

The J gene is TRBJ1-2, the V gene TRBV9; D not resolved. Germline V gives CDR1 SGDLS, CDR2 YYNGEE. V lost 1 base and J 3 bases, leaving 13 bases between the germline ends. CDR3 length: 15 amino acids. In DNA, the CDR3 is TGTGCCAGCAGCGTACGGTCTCGGGCCGACTATGGCTACACCTTC. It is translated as CASSVRSRADYGYTF.

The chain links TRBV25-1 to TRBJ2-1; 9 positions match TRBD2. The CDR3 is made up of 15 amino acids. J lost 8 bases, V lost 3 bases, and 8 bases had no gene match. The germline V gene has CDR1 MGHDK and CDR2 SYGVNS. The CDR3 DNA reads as TGTGCCAGCAGTGATGCCGGGACTAGCTCAGATGAGCAGTTCTTC. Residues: CASSDAGTSSDEQFF.

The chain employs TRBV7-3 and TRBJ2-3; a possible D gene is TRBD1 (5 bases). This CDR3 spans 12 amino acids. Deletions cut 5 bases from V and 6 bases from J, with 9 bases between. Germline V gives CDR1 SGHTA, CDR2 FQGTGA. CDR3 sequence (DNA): TGTGCCAGCAGCCGCCCAGGGGATACGCAGTATTTT. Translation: CASSRPGDTQYF.

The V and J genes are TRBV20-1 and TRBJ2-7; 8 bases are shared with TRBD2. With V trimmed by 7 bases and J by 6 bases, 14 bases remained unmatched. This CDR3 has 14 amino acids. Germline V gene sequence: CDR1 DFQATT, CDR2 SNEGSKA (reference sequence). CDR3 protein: CSDDSQREYREQYF. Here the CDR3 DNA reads TGCAGTGACGACTCCCAGCGGGAGTATCGCGAGCAGTACTTC.

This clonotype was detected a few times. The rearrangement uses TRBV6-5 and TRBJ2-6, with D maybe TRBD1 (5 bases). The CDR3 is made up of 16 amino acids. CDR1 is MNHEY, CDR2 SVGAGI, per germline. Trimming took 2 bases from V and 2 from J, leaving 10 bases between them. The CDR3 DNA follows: TGTGCCAGCAGTTACGTTAGGGGCGCTGGGGCCAACGTCCTGACTTTC. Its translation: CASSYVRGAGANVLTF.

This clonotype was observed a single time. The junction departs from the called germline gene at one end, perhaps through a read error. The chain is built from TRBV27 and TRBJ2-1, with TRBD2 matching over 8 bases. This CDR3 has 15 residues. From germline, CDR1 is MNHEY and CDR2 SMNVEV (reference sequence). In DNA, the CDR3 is TGTGCCAACAGTTTTCCGGGAGGGTCCTACAATGAGCAGTTCTTC. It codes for CANSFPGGSYNEQFF.

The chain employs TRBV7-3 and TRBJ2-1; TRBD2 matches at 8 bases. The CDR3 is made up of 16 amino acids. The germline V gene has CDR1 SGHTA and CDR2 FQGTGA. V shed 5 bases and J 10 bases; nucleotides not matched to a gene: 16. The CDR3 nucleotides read TGTGCCAGCAGCCCCAACGGTGGTAGCGGGATGGGAGAGCAGTTCTTC. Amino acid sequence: CASSPNGGSGMGEQFF.

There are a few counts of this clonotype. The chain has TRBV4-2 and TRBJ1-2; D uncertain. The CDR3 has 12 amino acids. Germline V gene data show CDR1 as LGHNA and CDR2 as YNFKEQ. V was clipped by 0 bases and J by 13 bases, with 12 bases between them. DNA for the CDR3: TGTGCCAGCAGCCAAGATACAATCTCACTCACCTTC. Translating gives CASSQDTISLTF.

CDR3 DNA sequence: TGCAGTGCTACCAGAGGAATCACAGATACGCAGTATTTT. Residues: CSATRGITDTQYF. V and J are TRBV20-1 and TRBJ2-3, with unresolved D. This CDR3 spans 13 amino acids. CDR1 is DFQATT, CDR2 SNEGSKA, per germline (reference sequence). Trimming took off 4 bases at V and 2 bases at J, with 10 bases between the two ends.

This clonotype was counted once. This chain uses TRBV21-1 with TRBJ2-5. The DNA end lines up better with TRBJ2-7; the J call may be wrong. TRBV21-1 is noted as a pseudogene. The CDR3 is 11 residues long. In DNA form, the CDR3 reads TGTGCCAGCATACCTTACTACGAGCAGTACTTC. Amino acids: CASIPYYEQYF.

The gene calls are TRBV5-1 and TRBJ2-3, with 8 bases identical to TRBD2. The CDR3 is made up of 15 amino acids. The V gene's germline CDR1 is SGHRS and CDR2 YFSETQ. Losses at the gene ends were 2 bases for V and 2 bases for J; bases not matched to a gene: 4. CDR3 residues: CASSFPSGPTDTQYF. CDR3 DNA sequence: TGCGCCAGCAGCTTCCCTAGCGGGCCCACAGATACGCAGTATTTT.

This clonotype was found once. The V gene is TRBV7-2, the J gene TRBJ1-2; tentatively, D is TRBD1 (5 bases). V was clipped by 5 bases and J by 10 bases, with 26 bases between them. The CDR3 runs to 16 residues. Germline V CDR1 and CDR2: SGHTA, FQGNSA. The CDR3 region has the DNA TGTGCCAGCAGCCGAAACCCCAGTGGGGGATGGTCGGACTACACCTTC. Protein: CASSRNPSGGWSDYTF.

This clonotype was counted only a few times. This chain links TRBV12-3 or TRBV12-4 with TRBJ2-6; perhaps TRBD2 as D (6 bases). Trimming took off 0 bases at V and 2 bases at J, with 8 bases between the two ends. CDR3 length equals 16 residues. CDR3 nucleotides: TGTGCCAGCAGTTTAGCGCGGGGCCCTGGGGCCAACGTCCTGACTTTC. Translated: CASSLARGPGANVLTF.

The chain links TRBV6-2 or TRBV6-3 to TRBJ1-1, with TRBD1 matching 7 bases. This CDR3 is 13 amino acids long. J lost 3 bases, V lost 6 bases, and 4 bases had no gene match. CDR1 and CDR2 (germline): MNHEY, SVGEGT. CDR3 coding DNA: TGTGCCAGCAGGCCGACAGGGCACACTGAAGCTTTCTTT. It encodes CASRPTGHTEAFF.

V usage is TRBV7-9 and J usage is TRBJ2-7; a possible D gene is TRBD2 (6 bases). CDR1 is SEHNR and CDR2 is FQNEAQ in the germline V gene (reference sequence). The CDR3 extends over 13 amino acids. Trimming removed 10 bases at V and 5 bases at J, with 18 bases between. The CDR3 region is CATGRAKGHEQYF. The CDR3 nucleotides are TGTGCCACCGGGAGAGCCAAGGGACACGAGCAGTACTTC.

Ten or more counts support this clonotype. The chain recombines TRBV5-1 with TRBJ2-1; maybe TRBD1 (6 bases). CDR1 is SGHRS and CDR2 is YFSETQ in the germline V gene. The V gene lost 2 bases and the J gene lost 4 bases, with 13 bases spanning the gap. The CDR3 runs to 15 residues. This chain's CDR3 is CASSFKGQGYNEQFF. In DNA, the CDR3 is TGCGCCAGCAGCTTCAAGGGGCAGGGGTACAATGAGCAGTTCTTC. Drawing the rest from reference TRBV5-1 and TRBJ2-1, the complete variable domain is KAGVTQTPRYLIKTRGQQVTLSCSPISGHRSVSWYQQTPGQGLQFLFEYFSETQRNKGNFPGRFSGRQFSNSRSEMNVSTLELGDSALYLCASSFKGQGYNEQFFGPGTRLTVL.

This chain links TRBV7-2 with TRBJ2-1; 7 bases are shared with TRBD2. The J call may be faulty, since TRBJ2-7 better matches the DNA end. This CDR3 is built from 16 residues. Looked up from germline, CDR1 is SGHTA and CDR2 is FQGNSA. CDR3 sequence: CASSLLPGGGYNEQYF. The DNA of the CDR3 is TGTGCCAGCAGCTTATTGCCGGGAGGAGGCTACAATGAGCAGTACTTC.

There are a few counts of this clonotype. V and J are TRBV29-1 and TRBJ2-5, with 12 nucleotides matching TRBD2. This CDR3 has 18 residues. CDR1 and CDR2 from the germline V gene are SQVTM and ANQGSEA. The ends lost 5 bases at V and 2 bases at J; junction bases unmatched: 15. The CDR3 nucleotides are TGCAGCGTTAGGTCTTGGCGGACTAGCGGGACCCGACAAGAGACCCAGTACTTC. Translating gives CSVRSWRTSGTRQETQYF.

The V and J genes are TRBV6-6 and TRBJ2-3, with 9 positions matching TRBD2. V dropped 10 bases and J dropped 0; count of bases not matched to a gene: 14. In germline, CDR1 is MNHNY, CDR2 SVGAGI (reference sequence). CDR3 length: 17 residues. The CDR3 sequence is CATRAPQAGGSTDTQYF. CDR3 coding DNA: TGTGCCACAAGAGCCCCGCAAGCGGGAGGAAGCACAGATACGCAGTATTTT.